The present entry profiles one T cell receptor (beta chain) with its context. The antigen is unknown. The entry originates in a study of T cell responses to AZD1222 COVID-19 vaccine. Study-level information: Combined were second doses at about 4 or about 12 weeks.

Study-wide results and limits: Most donors were white British and more were female, and clonal diversity was possibly underestimated. Sampled repertoires all dated from after the peak T cell response.

TCRdb's copy holds only in-frame clones and misses some; the assay was immunoSEQ multiplex PCR. The table has approximately 110,000 clones, approximately 96% seen once; the top ten hold roughly 2%. The V segment lost 1 base and the J segment 3 bases; nucleotides outside the gene matches: 1. Germline CDR1 is MNHNS and CDR2 is SASEGT. The CDR3 is 14 amino acids. V is TRBV6-1 and J is TRBJ1-1; 8 nucleotides match TRBD1. This clonotype originated in an adult in good health. This specimen was peripheral blood, taken on day 0 of AZD1222 vaccination. In nucleotides, the CDR3 is TGTGCCAGCAGTGAAGTACAGGGGGACACTGAAGCTTTCTTT. Translation: CASSEVQGDTEAFF.